This TCR beta chain was captured in a study of PD-1 blockade in classical Hodgkin lymphoma. For this clone: The antigen remains undetermined.

The CDR3 runs 15 residues. Germline V gene lookup returns CDR1 MNHNS and CDR2 SASEGT. V was cut by 4 bases and J by 1 base, with 13 bases left in between. Data came from immunoSEQ multiplex PCR; TCRdb stores just in-frame clones and leaves some out. The sample consists of about 85,000 clones, around nine tenths of them appearing once. Study-level points and caveats: Reported baseline diversity: healthy donors highest, relapsed/refractory patients lowest. By C4D1, diversity of CD4+ TCRs had risen significantly, whereas that of CD8+ TCRs had not. Patients with an early start, nivolumab under 1 year after ASCT, were excluded.

The time point: cycle 4 day 1 (C4D1), after five to seven weeks of nivolumab. Each of the patients experienced relapse following autologous stem cell transplantation, and their brentuximab vedotin exposure differed. The sequence derives from a human donor with classical Hodgkin lymphoma. Source: peripheral blood mononuclear cells (PBMCs), taken before the fourth cycle of nivolumab. The chain joins TRBV6-1 to TRBJ2-5; D is possibly TRBD1 (5 bases). In DNA form, the CDR3 reads TGTGCCAGCAGTGCTGCAGGGATCCCCCAAGAGACCCAGTACTTC. Translated, it gives CASSAAGIPQETQYF.